The 7 T cell receptor beta chains in this list originate from one sample, sequenced in a study of glioma-infiltrating T cells after dendritic cell vaccination. The time point here: after dendritic cell vaccination, including at tumor progression/relapse. Sequencing was performed with immunoSEQ multiplex PCR; in TCRdb, only in-frame clones are kept and a portion is missing. The repertoire holds about 87,000 clones, with around 83% as singletons. Specimen: blood, collected after dendritic cell vaccination. The receptors shown here come from a human donor with glioblastoma.

V gene TRBV6-5 combines with J gene TRBJ1-6; D not resolved. V lost 8 bases and J lost 7, with 15 bases in between. The CDR3 sequence is 14 residues long. Germline CDR1 MNHEY, CDR2 SVGAGI. CDR3 sequence (DNA): TGTGCCAGCCGCCCCCTGGGCGAAAATTCACCCCTCCACTTT. Its translation: CASRPLGENSPLHF.

The rearrangement uses TRBV25-1 and TRBJ1-2, with TRBD1 as a possible D gene (5 bases). This CDR3 region has 14 residues. In germline, CDR1 is MGHDK, CDR2 SYGVNS. Trimming cost V 0 bases and J 7 bases, with 12 bases left between them. The CDR3 coding sequence is TGTGCCAGCAGTGAATATGAAAGGGGCGCTGGCTACACCTTC. Translating gives CASSEYERGAGYTF.

The V gene is TRBV6-6, the J gene TRBJ1-1, with no clear D. V was clipped by 6 bases and J by 0 bases, with 11 bases between them. The length of the CDR3 is 14 residues. Germline CDR1 and CDR2: MNHNY and SVGAGI (reference sequence). This CDR3 is CASRRGRVNTEAFF. CDR3 nucleotide sequence: TGTGCCAGCAGGCGTGGGAGGGTGAACACTGAAGCTTTCTTT.

This chain links TRBV5-4 with TRBJ2-5, with 14 bases identical to TRBD2. Germline lookup yields CDR1 SGHNT and CDR2 YYREEE (reference sequence). Trimming at V came to 0 bases and at J to 3 bases, leaving 1 base not matched to a gene. This CDR3 contains 16 residues. CDR3 amino acids: CASSLGLAGGKETQYF. CDR3 sequence (DNA): TGTGCCAGCAGCTTGGGACTAGCGGGGGGGAAAGAGACCCAGTACTTC.

This rearrangement joins TRBV7-6 to TRBJ2-3; D perhaps matches TRBD2 (7 bases). Germline CDR1 reads SGHVS; CDR2 reads FNYEAQ. The germline V and J ends were trimmed by 5 bases and 0 bases, with 18 bases remaining between them. The CDR3 consists of 17 residues. This CDR3 reads CASSRRGRGPSTDTQYF. The CDR3 coding sequence is TGTGCCAGCAGCCGTCGTGGGCGGGGGCCGAGCACAGATACGCAGTATTTT.

The J gene is TRBJ2-7, the V gene TRBV2; tentative D call: TRBD2 (6 bases). The V gene lost 4 bases and the J gene lost 5 bases, with 18 bases spanning the gap. CDR3 length: 15 residues. Germline V gene data show CDR1 as SNHLY and CDR2 as FYNNEI. The CDR3 spells CASSGEGLLPDEQYF. The CDR3 bases are TGTGCCAGCAGTGGCGAGGGACTGCTTCCGGACGAGCAGTACTTC.

The chain employs TRBV29-1 and TRBJ1-1; 10 nucleotides agree with TRBD1. V gave up 6 bases and J gave up 6 bases; unmatched junction bases: 7. The CDR3 sequence is 13 residues long. CDR1 and CDR2 from the germline V gene are SQVTM and ANQGSEA. In DNA form, the CDR3 reads TGCAGCGTCCCGGGACAGGGGATTGCTGAAGCTTTCTTT. Translated: CSVPGQGIAEAFF.